A selection of T cell receptor beta chains follows, all from one sample in a study of cytomegalovirus exposure and HLA in healthy donors. TCRdb's copy holds only in-frame clones and misses some; the assay was immunoSEQ multiplex PCR. The sample lists over 150,000 clones; around 88% were seen once. Input material: PBMCs. These receptors were collected from a man aged 18 to 29 in good health and CMV-seropositive. Each CDR3 is given with its conserved first and last residue. A D gene is named only where the DNA matches it firmly. Clone size, where shown, is once, few, many, or a class for clones that have expanded.

j_call v_call d_call clone_size cdr3_aa cdr3_nt
TRBJ2-1 TRBV6-1 - - CASSEALGGLKYNEQFF TGTGCCAGCAGTGAAGCGCTTGGCGGTCTAAAGTACAATGAGCAGTTCTTC
TRBJ2-3 TRBV7-9 TRBD2 - CASSPGLAGGPDTQYF TGTGCCAGCAGTCCCGGACTAGCGGGGGGGCCAGATACGCAGTATTTT
TRBJ1-2 TRBV4-3 - - CASSQVFGGGYGYTF TGCGCCAGCAGCCAAGTTTTTGGGGGGGGCTATGGCTACACCTTC
TRBJ2-1 TRBV11-1 - - CASSFTGNNEQFF TGTGCCAGCAGCTTCACAGGTAACAATGAGCAGTTCTTC
TRBJ2-5 TRBV7-8 TRBD2 - CASSQRGVQETQYF TGTGCCAGCAGCCAGCGGGGGGTTCAAGAGACCCAGTACTTC
TRBJ1-1 TRBV27 - - CASSLASGGTEAFF TGTGCCAGCAGTTTGGCTTCGGGGGGGACTGAAGCTTTCTTT
TRBJ1-2 TRBV27 TRBD1 - CASLPRGQAKYGYTF TGTGCCAGCTTACCGCGAGGACAGGCTAAATATGGCTACACCTTC
TRBJ2-3 TRBV2 TRBD2 - CASRFLAGITDTQYF TGTGCCAGCAGATTCTTAGCGGGGATCACAGATACGCAGTATTTT
TRBJ2-3 TRBV6-6 TRBD2 - CASSPGGGGVDTQYF TGTGCCAGCAGCCCCGGGGGCGGGGGGGTTGATACGCAGTATTTT
TRBJ2-7 TRBV5-6 TRBD1 - CASSLGQGADEQYF TGTGCCAGCAGCCTGGGACAGGGGGCCGACGAGCAGTACTTC
TRBJ1-1 TRBV5-1 - few CASSLAGNTEAFF TGCGCCAGCAGCTTAGCAGGGAACACTGAAGCTTTCTTT
TRBJ1-1 TRBV9 TRBD1 - CASSVTGTGGNLAEAFF TGTGCCAGCAGCGTAACCGGGACAGGGGGGAATCTGGCTGAAGCTTTCTTT
TRBJ2-1 TRBV6-5 TRBD2 - CASRRTSGSYNEQFF TGTGCCAGCAGGAGGACTAGCGGCTCCTACAATGAGCAGTTCTTC
TRBJ2-3 TRBV7-2 TRBD2 - CASSPGTSGTDTQYF TGTGCCAGCAGCCCCGGGACTAGCGGCACAGATACGCAGTATTTT
TRBJ2-1 TRBV27 - - CASSREVPYNEQFF TGTGCCAGCAGCAGGGAGGTTCCCTACAATGAGCAGTTCTTC
TRBJ1-1 TRBV30 TRBD1 - CAWRRQGAEDTEAFF TGTGCCTGGAGGAGACAGGGGGCCGAGGACACTGAAGCTTTCTTT
TRBJ2-1 TRBV7-6 - - CASSLDPVNEQFF TGTGCCAGCAGCTTAGATCCCGTCAATGAGCAGTTCTTC
TRBJ1-4 TRBV5-6 - - CASSLRQVNEKLFF TGTGCCAGCAGCTTGCGACAGGTTAATGAAAAACTGTTTTTT
TRBJ2-2 TRBV5-6 - - CASSLELNTGELFF TGTGCCAGCAGCTTGGAACTGAACACCGGGGAGCTGTTTTTT
TRBJ1-5 TRBV4-3 - - CASSQEAGRVGQPQHF TGCGCCAGCAGCCAAGAGGCAGGGAGGGTAGGTCAGCCCCAGCATTTT
TRBJ1-1 TRBV29-1 - - CSVENDRGAWNTEAFF TGCAGCGTTGAAAACGATCGGGGGGCTTGGAACACTGAAGCTTTCTTT
TRBJ2-6 TRBV19 - - CATRTGRGSGANVLTF TGTGCCACCCGGACAGGGAGGGGTTCTGGGGCCAACGTCCTGACTTTC
TRBJ1-1 TRBV2 - - CASSMTRPEAFF TGTGCCAGCAGTATGACACGACCTGAAGCTTTCTTT
TRBJ1-4 TRBV19 - - CASSINSMATNEKLFF TGTGCCAGTAGTATCAATAGTATGGCAACTAATGAAAAACTGTTTTTT
TRBJ2-3 TRBV5-1 TRBD2 - CATSRAGGRDTQYF TGCGCCACCAGTCGGGCGGGGGGACGAGATACGCAGTATTTT
TRBJ1-1 TRBV4-1 TRBD1 - CASSQSSLRTGWNTEAFF TGCGCCAGCAGCCAATCCTCACTCCGGACAGGGTGGAACACTGAAGCTTTCTTT
TRBJ2-1 TRBV4-3 TRBD2 - CASSQVEGAGNEQFF TGCGCCAGCAGCCAAGTGGAGGGAGCGGGGAATGAGCAGTTCTTC
TRBJ2-1 TRBV5-1 - few CASRPTVSSYNEQFF TGCGCCAGCAGGCCGACAGTGAGCTCCTACAATGAGCAGTTCTTC
TRBJ2-3 TRBV6-1 TRBD2 once CASSGTSGADTQYF TGTGCCAGCAGTGGGACTAGCGGGGCAGATACGCAGTATTTT
TRBJ1-4 TRBV6-5 - - CASSYSSGKEEKLFF TGTGCCAGCAGTTACTCGTCAGGGAAGGAGGAAAAACTGTTTTTT
TRBJ2-7 TRBV7-2 - - CASSLEVRRYEQYF TGTGCCAGCAGCTTAGAGGTGCGGCGCTACGAGCAGTACTTC
TRBJ1-3 TRBV19 TRBD1 - CASTRDRGETIYF TGTGCCAGTACCCGGGACAGAGGAGAAACCATATATTTT
TRBJ1-4 TRBV7-6 - - CASSDDRQTEKLFF TGTGCCAGCAGCGACGACAGACAGACCGAAAAACTGTTTTTT
TRBJ1-3 TRBV12-2 - - CASRRSGVGNTIYF TGTGCAAGTCGCCGTTCAGGGGTAGGAAACACCATATATTTT
TRBJ1-2 TRBV5-1 - - CASSLPGDYGYTF TGCGCCAGCAGCTTGCCCGGAGATTATGGCTACACCTTC
TRBJ2-2 TRBV5-1 TRBD2 - CASSFGTSRSGELFF TGCGCCAGCAGCTTCGGGACTAGCAGGTCCGGGGAGCTGTTTTTT